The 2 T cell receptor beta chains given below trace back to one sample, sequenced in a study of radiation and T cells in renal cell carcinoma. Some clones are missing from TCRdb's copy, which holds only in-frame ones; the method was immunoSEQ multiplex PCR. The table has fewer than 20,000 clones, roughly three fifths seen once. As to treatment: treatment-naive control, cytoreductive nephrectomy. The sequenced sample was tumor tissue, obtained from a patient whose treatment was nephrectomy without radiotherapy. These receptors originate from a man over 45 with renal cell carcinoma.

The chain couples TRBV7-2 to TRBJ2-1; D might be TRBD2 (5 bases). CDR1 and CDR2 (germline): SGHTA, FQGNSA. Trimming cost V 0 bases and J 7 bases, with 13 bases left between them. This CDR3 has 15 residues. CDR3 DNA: TGTGCCAGCAGCTTAGCGGGAGCAGTAACGAATGAGCAGTTCTTC. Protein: CASSLAGAVTNEQFF.

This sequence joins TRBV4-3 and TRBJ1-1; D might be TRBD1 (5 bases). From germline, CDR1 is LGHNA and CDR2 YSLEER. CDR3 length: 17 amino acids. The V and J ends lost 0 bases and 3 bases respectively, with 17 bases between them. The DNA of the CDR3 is TGCGCCAGCAGCCAAGATCTGGGGCTGGGGGGGGACACTGAAGCTTTCTTT. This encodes CASSQDLGLGGDTEAFF.